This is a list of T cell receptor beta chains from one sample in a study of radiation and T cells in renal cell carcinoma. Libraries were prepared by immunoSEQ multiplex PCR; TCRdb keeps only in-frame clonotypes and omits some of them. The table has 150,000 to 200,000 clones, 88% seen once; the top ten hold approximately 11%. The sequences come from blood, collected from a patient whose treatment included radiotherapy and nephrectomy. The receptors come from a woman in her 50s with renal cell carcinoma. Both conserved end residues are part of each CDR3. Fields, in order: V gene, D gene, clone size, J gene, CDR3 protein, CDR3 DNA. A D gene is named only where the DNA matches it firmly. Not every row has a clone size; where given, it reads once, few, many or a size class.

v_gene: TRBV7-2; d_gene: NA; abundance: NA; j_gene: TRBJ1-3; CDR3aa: CASSTGQFFGGNTIYF; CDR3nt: NA
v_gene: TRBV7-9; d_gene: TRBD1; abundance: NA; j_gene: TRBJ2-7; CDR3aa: CASSRDRGTREQYF; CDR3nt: TGTGCCAGCAGCAGGGACAGGGGGACTAGGGAGCAGTACTTC
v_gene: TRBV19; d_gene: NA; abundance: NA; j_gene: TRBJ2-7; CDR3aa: CASSIGDGGAYEQYF; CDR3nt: TGTGCCAGTAGTATTGGCGACGGAGGGGCATACGAGCAGTACTTC
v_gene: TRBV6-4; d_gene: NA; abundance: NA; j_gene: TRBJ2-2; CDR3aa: CASRAGYTGELFF; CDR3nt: TGTGCCAGCCGGGCAGGGTACACCGGGGAGCTGTTTTTT
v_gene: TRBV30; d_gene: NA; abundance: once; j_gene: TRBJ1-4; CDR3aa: CAWSGWASNEKLFF; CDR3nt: TGTGCCTGGAGCGGCTGGGCCAGTAATGAAAAACTGTTTTTT
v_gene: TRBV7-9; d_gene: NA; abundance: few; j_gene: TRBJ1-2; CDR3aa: CASSLSTVSYGYTF; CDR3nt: TGTGCCAGCAGCTTAAGCACAGTGAGCTATGGCTACACCTTC
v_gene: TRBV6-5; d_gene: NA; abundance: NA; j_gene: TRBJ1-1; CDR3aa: CASRYRDLTEAFF; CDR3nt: TGTGCCAGCAGATACAGGGACCTCACTGAAGCTTTCTTT
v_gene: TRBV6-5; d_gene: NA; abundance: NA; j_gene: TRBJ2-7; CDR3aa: CASSYSTGRAYEQYF; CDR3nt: TGTGCCAGCAGTTACTCGACCGGGCGGGCGTACGAGCAGTACTTC
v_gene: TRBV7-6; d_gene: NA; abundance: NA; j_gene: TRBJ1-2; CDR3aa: CASSLVSGSDGYTF; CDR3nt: TGTGCCAGCAGCTTAGTCTCGGGGTCCGATGGCTACACCTTC
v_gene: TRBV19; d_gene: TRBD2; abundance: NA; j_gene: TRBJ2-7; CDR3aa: CASSPQATSGGYEQYF; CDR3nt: TGTGCCAGTAGTCCCCAGGCCACTAGCGGGGGATACGAGCAGTACTTC
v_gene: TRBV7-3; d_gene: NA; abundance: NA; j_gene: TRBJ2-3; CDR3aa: CASSLEPTTRTDTQYF; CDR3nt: TGTGCCAGCAGCTTAGAGCCGACTACCCGCACAGATACGCAGTATTTT
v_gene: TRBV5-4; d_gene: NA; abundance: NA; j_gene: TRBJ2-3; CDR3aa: CASSPGPRDWSTDTQYF; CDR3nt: TGTGCCAGCAGCCCGGGACCTAGGGATTGGAGCACAGATACGCAGTATTTT
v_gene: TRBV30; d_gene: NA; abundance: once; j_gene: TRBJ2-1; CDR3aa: CAWSLRNEQFF; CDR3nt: TGTGCCTGGAGTTTGAGGAATGAGCAGTTCTTC
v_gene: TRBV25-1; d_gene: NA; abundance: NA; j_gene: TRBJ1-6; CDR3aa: CASSDRESPPLHF; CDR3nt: TGTGCCAGCAGTGACCGTGAATCCCCACCCCTCCACTTT
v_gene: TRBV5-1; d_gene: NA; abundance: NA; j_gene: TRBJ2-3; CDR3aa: CASSLVTGRTDTQYF; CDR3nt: TGCGCCAGCAGCTTGGTTACAGGGAGGACAGATACGCAGTATTTT
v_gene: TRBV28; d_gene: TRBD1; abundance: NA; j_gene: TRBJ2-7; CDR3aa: CASSRPGTGRAYEQYF; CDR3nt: TGTGCCAGCAGCCGCCCGGGGACAGGGAGGGCCTACGAGCAGTACTTC
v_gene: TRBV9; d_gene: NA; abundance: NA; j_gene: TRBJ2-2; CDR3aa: CASSAFIVSGELFF; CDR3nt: TGTGCCAGCAGCGCCTTTATAGTGTCGGGGGAGCTGTTTTTT
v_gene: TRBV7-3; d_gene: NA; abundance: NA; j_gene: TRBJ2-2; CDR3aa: CASSLDYNTGELFF; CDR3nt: TGTGCCAGCAGCTTGGACTACAACACCGGGGAGCTGTTTTTT
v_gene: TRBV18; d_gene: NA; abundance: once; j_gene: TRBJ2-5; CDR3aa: CASSPGVGETQYF; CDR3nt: TGTGCCAGCTCACCAGGGGTAGGAGAGACCCAGTACTTC
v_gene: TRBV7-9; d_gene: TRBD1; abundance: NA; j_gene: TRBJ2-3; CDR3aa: CASSPRGPDTQYF; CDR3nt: TGTGCCAGCAGCCCAAGGGGGCCAGATACGCAGTATTTT
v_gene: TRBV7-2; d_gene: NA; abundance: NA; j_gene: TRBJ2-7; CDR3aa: CASSLARQNYEQYF; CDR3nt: TGTGCCAGCAGCTTAGCGCGACAAAACTACGAGCAGTACTTC
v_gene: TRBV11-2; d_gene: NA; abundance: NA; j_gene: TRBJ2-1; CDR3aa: CASSSLREGEQFF; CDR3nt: TGTGCCAGCAGCTCCCTTCGGGAAGGTGAGCAGTTCTTC
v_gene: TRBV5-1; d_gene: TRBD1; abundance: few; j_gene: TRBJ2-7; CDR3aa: CASSLAGTGEVSYEQYF; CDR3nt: TGCGCCAGCAGCTTGGCGGGGACAGGGGAGGTCTCCTACGAGCAGTACTTC
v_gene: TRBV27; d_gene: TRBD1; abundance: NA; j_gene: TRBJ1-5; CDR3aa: CASRRRTGDSNQPQHF; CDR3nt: TGTGCCAGCAGACGACGGACAGGGGATAGCAATCAGCCCCAGCATTTT
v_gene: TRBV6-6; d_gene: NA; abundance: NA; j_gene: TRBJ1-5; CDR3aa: CAGSGVSDNQPQHF; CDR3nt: TGTGCCGGTTCAGGGGTATCCGACAATCAGCCCCAGCATTTT
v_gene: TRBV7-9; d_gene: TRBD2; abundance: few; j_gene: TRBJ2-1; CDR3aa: CASSLTGTSGGNEQFF; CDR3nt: TGTGCCAGCAGCTTAACCGGGACTAGCGGGGGAAATGAGCAGTTCTTC
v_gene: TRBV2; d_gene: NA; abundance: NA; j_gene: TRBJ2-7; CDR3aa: CASSEGDYEQYF; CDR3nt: TGTGCCAGCAGTGAAGGCGACTACGAGCAGTACTTC
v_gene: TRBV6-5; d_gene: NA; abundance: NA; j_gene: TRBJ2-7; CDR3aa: CASIAPRAPLEQYF; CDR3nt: TGTGCCAGCATTGCCCCCCGGGCCCCTCTCGAGCAGTACTTC
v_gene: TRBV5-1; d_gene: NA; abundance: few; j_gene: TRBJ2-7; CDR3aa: CASSLGHRDTTYEQYF; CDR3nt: TGCGCCAGCAGCTTGGGTCACCGGGACACTACCTACGAGCAGTACTTC
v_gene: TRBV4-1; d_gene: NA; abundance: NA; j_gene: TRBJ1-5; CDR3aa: CASSQELADYSNQPQHF; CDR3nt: TGCGCCAGCAGCCAAGAATTAGCCGATTATAGCAATCAGCCCCAGCATTTT
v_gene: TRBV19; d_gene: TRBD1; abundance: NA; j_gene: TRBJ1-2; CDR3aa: CASSAGTGSNGYTF; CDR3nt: TGTGCCAGTAGTGCCGGGACAGGGTCGAATGGCTACACCTTC
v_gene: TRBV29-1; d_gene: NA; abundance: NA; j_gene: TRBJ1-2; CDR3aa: CSVGFRGFRYGYTF; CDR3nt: TGCAGCGTTGGTTTCAGGGGATTTAGGTATGGCTACACCTTC
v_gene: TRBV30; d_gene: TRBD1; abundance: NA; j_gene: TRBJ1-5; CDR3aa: CAWSVPTDRYSNQPQHF; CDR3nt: TGTGCCTGGAGTGTACCCACGGACAGGTATAGCAATCAGCCCCAGCATTTT
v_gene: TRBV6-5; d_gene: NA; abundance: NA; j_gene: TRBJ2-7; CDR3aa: CATRGSGQSGEQYF; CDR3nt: TGTGCCACCAGGGGAAGTGGGCAGTCCGGCGAGCAGTACTTC
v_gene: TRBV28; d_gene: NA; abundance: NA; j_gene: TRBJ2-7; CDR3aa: CASSLKPSFYEQYF; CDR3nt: TGTGCCAGCAGTTTAAAACCGTCCTTCTACGAGCAGTACTTC
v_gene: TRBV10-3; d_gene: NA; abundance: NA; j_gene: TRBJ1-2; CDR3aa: CAISAFGGYGYTF; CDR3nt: TGTGCCATCAGTGCGTTTGGTGGGTATGGCTACACCTTC
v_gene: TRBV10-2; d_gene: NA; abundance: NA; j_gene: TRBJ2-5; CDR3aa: CASSEGAEHQETQYF; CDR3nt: TGCGCCAGCAGTGAAGGAGCGGAACACCAAGAGACCCAGTACTTC
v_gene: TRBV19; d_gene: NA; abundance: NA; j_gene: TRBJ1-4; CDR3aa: CASSPQGYDGTNEKLFF; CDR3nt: TGTGCCAGTAGCCCCCAGGGGTATGATGGTACTAATGAAAAACTGTTTTTT
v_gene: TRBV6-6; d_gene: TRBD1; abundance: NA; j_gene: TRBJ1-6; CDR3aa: CASSYLDRSNSPLHF; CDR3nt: TGTGCCAGCAGTTACTTGGACAGGTCAAATTCACCCCTCCACTTT
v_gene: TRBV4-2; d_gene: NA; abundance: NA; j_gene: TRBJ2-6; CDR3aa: CASSQDLGNSGANVLTF; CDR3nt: TGTGCCAGCAGCCAAGATCTGGGAAACTCTGGGGCCAACGTCCTGACTTTC
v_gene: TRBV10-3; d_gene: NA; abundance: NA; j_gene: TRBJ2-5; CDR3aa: CAISESQPGWETQYF; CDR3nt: TGTGCCATCAGTGAGTCGCAGCCAGGGTGGGAGACCCAGTACTTC
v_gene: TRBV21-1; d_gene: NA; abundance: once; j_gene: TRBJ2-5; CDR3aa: CASSKGPSGGYQETQYF; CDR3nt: TGTGCCAGCAGCAAAGGACCTAGCGGGGGGTACCAAGAGACCCAGTACTTC
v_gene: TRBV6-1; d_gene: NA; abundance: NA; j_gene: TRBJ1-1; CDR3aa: CASRGPGASTEAFF; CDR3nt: TGTGCCAGCAGGGGGCCGGGGGCAAGCACTGAAGCTTTCTTT
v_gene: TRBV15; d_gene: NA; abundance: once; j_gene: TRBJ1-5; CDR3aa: CATSRVIGQPQHF; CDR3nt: TGTGCCACCAGCAGAGTAATAGGTCAGCCCCAGCATTTT
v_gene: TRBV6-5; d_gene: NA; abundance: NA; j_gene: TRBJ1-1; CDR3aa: CASKLLGAFF; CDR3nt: TGTGCCAGCAAGTTGCTTGGAGCTTTCTTT
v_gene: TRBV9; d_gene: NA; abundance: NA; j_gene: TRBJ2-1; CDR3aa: CASSVGAGFNEQFF; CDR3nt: TGTGCCAGCAGCGTAGGTGCTGGGTTCAATGAGCAGTTCTTC